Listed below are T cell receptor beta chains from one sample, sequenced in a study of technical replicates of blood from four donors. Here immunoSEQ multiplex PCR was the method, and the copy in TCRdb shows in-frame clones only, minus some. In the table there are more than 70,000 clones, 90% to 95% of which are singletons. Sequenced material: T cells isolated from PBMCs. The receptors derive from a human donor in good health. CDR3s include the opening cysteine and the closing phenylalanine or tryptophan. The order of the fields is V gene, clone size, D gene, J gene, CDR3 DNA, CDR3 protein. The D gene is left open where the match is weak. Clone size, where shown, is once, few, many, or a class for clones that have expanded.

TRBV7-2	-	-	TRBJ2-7	TGTGCCAGCAGCTTAGCTAGGACAGATCCCCCTTACGAGCAGTACTTC	CASSLARTDPPYEQYF
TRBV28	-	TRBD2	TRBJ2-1	TGTGCCAGCAGTACTACAAGACTAGCGGACCGCTACAATGAGCAGTTCTTC	CASSTTRLADRYNEQFF
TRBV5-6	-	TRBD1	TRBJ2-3	TGTGCCAGCAGCTTGGTTGGGACAGGGGGCACAGATACGCAGTATTTT	CASSLVGTGGTDTQYF
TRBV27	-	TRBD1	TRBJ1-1	TGTGCCAGCAGGCCCGGACAGGCCGTCCTGGACACTGAAGCTTTCTTT	CASRPGQAVLDTEAFF
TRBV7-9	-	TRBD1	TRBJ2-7	TGTGCCAGCACGACGGGACAGGGGTTCTTTGTCTACGAGCAGTACTTC	CASTTGQGFFVYEQYF
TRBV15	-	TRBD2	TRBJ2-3	TGTGCCACCAGCGTCGGGGGGACAGTCCCTAGCGGGAGCAGCACAGATACGCAGTATTTT	CATSVGGTVPSGSSTDTQYF
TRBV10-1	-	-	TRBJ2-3	TGCGCCAGCAGGGGAGTAGGAGACCGGCAGTATTTT	CASRGVGDRQYF
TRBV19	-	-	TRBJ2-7	TGTGCCAGTAACAAAGGGAGTTCGGGCTACGAGCAGTACTTC	CASNKGSSGYEQYF
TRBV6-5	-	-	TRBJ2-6	TGTGCCAGCAGTTACTCGAGGGTCTCCGGGGCCAACGTCCTGACTTTC	CASSYSRVSGANVLTF
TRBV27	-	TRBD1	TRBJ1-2	TGTGCCAGCAGCACGACAGGGTTCGGTGGCTACACCTTC	CASSTTGFGGYTF
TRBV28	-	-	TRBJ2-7	TGTGCCAGCAGCCCTAGAGCTTTTGAGCAGTACTTC	CASSPRAFEQYF
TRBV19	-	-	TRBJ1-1	TGTGCCACAACGGGGACAAGTAAACAAGCTTTCTTT	CATTGTSKQAFF
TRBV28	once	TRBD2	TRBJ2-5	TGTGCCAGCAGTGACACCGGGACTAGCGCAAAAGAGACCCAGTACTTC	CASSDTGTSAKETQYF
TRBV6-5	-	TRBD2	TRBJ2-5	TGTGCCAGCAGTCTGGGGACTAGCGCTTCCGAGACCCAGTACTTC	CASSLGTSASETQYF
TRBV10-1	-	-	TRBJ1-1	TGCGCCAGCAGTGAGTCTGATTGGACTGCTGAAGCTTTCTTT	CASSESDWTAEAFF
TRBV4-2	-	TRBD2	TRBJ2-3	TGTGCCAGCAGCCATCAAAGAAAGACTAGCAGCACAGATACGCAGTATTTT	CASSHQRKTSSTDTQYF
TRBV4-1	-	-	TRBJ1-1	TGCGCCAGCAGCCAAGATGAAGAACTGTACACTGAAGCTTTCTTT	CASSQDEELYTEAFF
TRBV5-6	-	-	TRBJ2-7	TGTGCCAGCAGCTTACAGATGTACGAGCAGTACTTC	CASSLQMYEQYF
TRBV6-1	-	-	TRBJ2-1	TGTGCCAGCCACATCGGGACGGGGGTAAACAATGAGCAGTTCTTC	CASHIGTGVNNEQFF
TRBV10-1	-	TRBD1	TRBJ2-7	TGCGCCAGCAGTGAGGGACAGGGGGCTTTCGAGCAGTACTTC	CASSEGQGAFEQYF
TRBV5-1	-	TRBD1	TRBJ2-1	TGCGCCAGCGCTGGGACAGGGGCGAACAATGAGCAGTTCTTC	CASAGTGANNEQFF
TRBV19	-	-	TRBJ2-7	TGTGCCAGTAGTCTAGGGACTTCCTACGAGCAGTACTTC	CASSLGTSYEQYF
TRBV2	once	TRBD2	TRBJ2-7	TGTGCCAGCAGTGAAAGACTAGCGGGCACCGAGCAGTACTTC	CASSERLAGTEQYF
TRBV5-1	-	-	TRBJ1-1	TGCGCCAGCAGCTTAGGGGCACTACGGGTGAACACTGAAGCTTTCTTT	CASSLGALRVNTEAFF
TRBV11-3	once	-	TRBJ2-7	TGTGCCAGCCGTCTTCCGGGACTCGAAACCTACGAGCAGTACTTC	CASRLPGLETYEQYF
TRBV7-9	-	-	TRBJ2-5	TGTGCCAGCAGCGCGAACCTAGGTGCCGCGGAGACCCAGTACTTC	CASSANLGAAETQYF
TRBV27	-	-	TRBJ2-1	TGTGCCAGCAGTTTAATAGTCTACAATGAGCAGTTCTTC	CASSLIVYNEQFF
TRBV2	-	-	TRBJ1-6	TGTGCCAGCAGTGTAACAGGCCCAGAGAGTTCACCCCTCCACTTT	CASSVTGPESSPLHF
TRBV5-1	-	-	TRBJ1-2	TGCGCCACCTACACTCCAGGGGATCGTCCTGGAGGCTACACCTTC	CATYTPGDRPGGYTF
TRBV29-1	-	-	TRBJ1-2	TGCAGCGTTACGGGAGCTAACCCCTCCTATGGCTACACCTTC	CSVTGANPSYGYTF
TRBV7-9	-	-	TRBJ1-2	TGTGCCAGCAGCACCAGGTACCGCATCTCACACTATGGCTACACCTTC	CASSTRYRISHYGYTF
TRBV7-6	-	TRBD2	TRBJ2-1	TGTGCCAGCAGCTTATACCGGGAGGGGATCTACGGGAATGAGCAGTTCTTC	CASSLYREGIYGNEQFF
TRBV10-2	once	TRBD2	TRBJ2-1	TGCGCCAGCACTCCCCGTAGCGGGAGCTATGAGCAGTTCTTC	CASTPRSGSYEQFF
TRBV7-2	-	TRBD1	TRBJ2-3	TGTGCCAGCAGCTTACAGGGGGCTAGCACAGATACGCAGTATTTT	CASSLQGASTDTQYF
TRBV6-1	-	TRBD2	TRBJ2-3	TGTGCCAGCAGTGAAGAGGGCACAAGCGGGGGGGACGTTGCAGATACGCAGTATTTT	CASSEEGTSGGDVADTQYF
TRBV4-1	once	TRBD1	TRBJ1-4	TGCGCCAGCAGCCCGGGAGGACGGACAGGGTACCGACTTAATGAAAAACTGTTTTTT	CASSPGGRTGYRLNEKLFF
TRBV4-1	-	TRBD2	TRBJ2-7	TGCGCCAGCAGACCCGGGGGGAACTACGAGCAGTACTTC	CASRPGGNYEQYF
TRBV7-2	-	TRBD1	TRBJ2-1	TGTGCCAGCAGCAACACAGGGGCCTCCTACAATGAGCAGTTCTTC	CASSNTGASYNEQFF
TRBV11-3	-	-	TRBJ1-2	TGTGCCAGCGGGCTCGGGAATCCCCGCTTTGGCTACACCTTC	CASGLGNPRFGYTF
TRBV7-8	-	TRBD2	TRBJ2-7	TGTGCCAGCAGCTCACGGGGGGGCTACGAGCAGTACTTC	CASSSRGGYEQYF
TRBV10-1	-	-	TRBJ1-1	TGCGCCAGCAGTGAGTCGACAGGCTGGAGGACTGAAGCTTTCTTT	CASSESTGWRTEAFF
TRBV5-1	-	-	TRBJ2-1	TGCGCCAGCAGCTGGGGTCTGCGGGGGCTGTCCTACAATGAGCAGTTCTTC	CASSWGLRGLSYNEQFF
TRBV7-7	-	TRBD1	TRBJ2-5	TGTGCTAGCAGCTTGGCTGGACAGGAACAAGAGACCCAGTACTTC	CASSLAGQEQETQYF
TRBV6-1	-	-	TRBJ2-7	TGTGCCAGCAGTGAAGAGAGCTACACCACCCAGGCCTACGAGCAGTACTTC	CASSEESYTTQAYEQYF
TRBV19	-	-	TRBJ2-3	TGTGCCAGTAGTATCTCAGCGGCTGGGGCAGATACGCAGTATTTT	CASSISAAGADTQYF
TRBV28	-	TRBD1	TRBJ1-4	TGTGCCAGCAGGGGGGCCGGGACAGGTTATGAAAAACTGTTTTTT	CASRGAGTGYEKLFF
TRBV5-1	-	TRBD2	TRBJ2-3	TGCGCCAGCAGCTTGGGGGTAGCGGGGGGCCTCAGCACAGATACGCAGTATTTT	CASSLGVAGGLSTDTQYF
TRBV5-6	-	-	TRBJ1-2	TGTGCCAGCAGCGACACACCGGACAGCCTATATGGCTACACCTTC	CASSDTPDSLYGYTF
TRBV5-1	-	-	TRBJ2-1	TGCGCCAGCAGCCAAACTAGTTTCACCTACAATGAGCAGTTCTTC	CASSQTSFTYNEQFF
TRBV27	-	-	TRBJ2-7	TGTGCCAGCAATAGTGCTTATACCCAGGGTACCTACGAGCAGTACTTC	CASNSAYTQGTYEQYF
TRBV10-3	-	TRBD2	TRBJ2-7	TGTGCCACGGGACTAGGGACCTACGAGCAGTACTTC	CATGLGTYEQYF
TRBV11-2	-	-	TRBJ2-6	TGTGCCAGCAGCTTCGGTGGGGCCAACGTCCTGACTTTC	CASSFGGANVLTF
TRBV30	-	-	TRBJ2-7	TGTGCCTGGACGACTGGCACTCCCTACGAGCAGTACTTC	CAWTTGTPYEQYF
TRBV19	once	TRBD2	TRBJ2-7	TGTGCCAGTAGTCCCGGACTAGCGGGGGAGTCCTACGAGCAGTACTTC	CASSPGLAGESYEQYF
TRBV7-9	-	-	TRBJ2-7	TGTGCCAGCAGCTCCCCGCCCGGACAGCTCTCCACCTACGAGCAGTACTTC	CASSSPPGQLSTYEQYF